This T cell receptor beta chain was retrieved from a study of T cell changes during pregnancy in multiple sclerosis. The protocol was immunoSEQ multiplex PCR, while the TCRdb copy is restricted to in-frame clones and leaves out a portion. The sample holds 85,000 to 90,000 clones, approximately 90% seen once. Sequencing used peripheral blood, obtained in the first trimester of pregnancy. The source of this sequence is a female donor in good health, enrolled as a control in a pregnancy study.

In nucleotides, the CDR3 is TGTGCCAGCAGCCTCGCGGATCTAAACACTGAAGCTTTCTTT. It encodes CASSLADLNTEAFF. The chain joins TRBV9 to TRBJ1-1; D is uncertain. Germline V gene sequence: CDR1 SGDLS, CDR2 YYNGEE. V was shortened by 4 bases and J by 2 bases, with 12 bases between the two germline ends. The CDR3 is made up of 14 amino acids.